These 24 T cell receptor beta chains came from one sample sequenced in a study of cytomegalovirus exposure and HLA in healthy donors. Use of 60 Vbeta and 13 Jbeta primers characterized the PCR. Libraries were prepared by immunoSEQ multiplex PCR; TCRdb keeps only in-frame clonotypes and omits some of them. Found here are tens of thousands of clones, roughly 80% of them singletons; the top ten hold roughly 2%. Material: PBMCs. Receptors originate from a man in his forties in good health and CMV-seronegative.

The gene calls are TRBV15 and TRBJ2-3; the match to TRBD2 covers 7 bases. The CDR3 covers 16 residues. Trimming at V came to 4 bases and at J to 5 bases, leaving 12 bases not matched to a gene. Germline V gene sequence: CDR1 LNHNV, CDR2 YYDKDF (reference sequence). The CDR3 reads CATSTRRAGLIDTQYF. The CDR3 region has the DNA TGTGCCACCAGCACACGGAGAGCGGGGTTGATAGATACGCAGTATTTT.

CDR3 loop: CASSLRAGSSDTQYF. The DNA of the CDR3 is TGCGCCAGCAGCTTGAGGGCAGGGTCCTCCGATACGCAGTATTTT. The chain has TRBV5-1 and TRBJ2-3, with D perhaps matching TRBD1 (5 bases). Germline CDR1 SGHRS, CDR2 YFSETQ. The CDR3 runs to 15 residues. Trimming stripped 1 base from V and 6 bases from J, with 15 bases between.

The V and J genes are TRBV5-4 and TRBJ1-6; TRBD1 might be the D (5 bases). V shed 5 bases and J shed 8 bases, with 11 bases lying between them. The CDR3 covers 13 residues. Germline V CDR1 and CDR2: SGHNT, YYREEE (reference sequence). CDR3 sequence reads: CASSSEGDSPLHF. The CDR3 DNA reads as TGTGCCAGCAGTTCAGAAGGGGATTCACCCCTCCACTTT.

The CDR3 DNA follows: TGTGCCAGCAGTAACACCGGGACAGGGTATGAAAAACTGTTTTTT. Translating gives CASSNTGTGYEKLFF. The chain carries TRBV28 and TRBJ1-4; 9 bases line up with TRBD1. The germline V gene encodes CDR1 MDHEN and CDR2 SYDVKM. V shed 5 bases, J shed 6 bases, and the junction held 7 bases outside the gene matches. This CDR3 is 15 amino acids long.

The rearrangement uses TRBV5-1 and TRBJ2-5, with TRBD2 matching 8 bases. This CDR3 has 15 residues. The V gene end was trimmed by 4 bases and the J gene end by 5 bases; junction bases not matched to a gene: 10. Germline V gene lookup returns CDR1 SGHRS and CDR2 YFSETQ. CDR3 bases: TGCGCCAGCAGCAGGGACGGGACTAGTTTCGAGACCCAGTACTTC. Encoded protein: CASSRDGTSFETQYF.

V usage is TRBV5-1 and J usage is TRBJ2-5; the match to TRBD2 covers 9 bases. Germline CDR1 is SGHRS and CDR2 is YFSETQ. The V segment lost 5 bases and the J segment 5 bases; nucleotides outside the gene matches: 10. The CDR3 totals 15 residues. CDR3 loop: CASSRASGASETQYF. CDR3 in DNA: TGCGCCAGCAGTCGCGCTAGCGGGGCTTCGGAGACCCAGTACTTC.

V is TRBV7-2 and J is TRBJ1-1; 7 positions agree with TRBD1. Germline V gene data show CDR1 as SGHTA and CDR2 as FQGNSA. V lost 3 bases to trimming and J lost 3 bases; unmatched junction nucleotides: 10. This CDR3 comprises 16 residues. This CDR3 reads CASSFLYGQGDTEAFF. CDR3 coding DNA: TGTGCCAGCAGCTTCTTATACGGTCAGGGGGACACTGAAGCTTTCTTT. Combining the CDR3 with reference TRBV7-2 and TRBJ1-1 gives the whole variable domain GAGVSQSPSNKVTEKGKDVELRCDPISGHTALYWYRQSLGQGLEFLIYFQGNSAPDKSGLPSDRFSAERTGGSVSTLTIQRTQQEDSAVYLCASSFLYGQGDTEAFFGQGTRLTVV.

CDR3 coding DNA: TGTGCCAGTAGCAAAGGGACAGGGGTTCGGTACGAGCAGTACTTC. It encodes CASSKGTGVRYEQYF. The chain has TRBV19 and TRBJ2-7; 10 nucleotides match TRBD1. The germline V gene has CDR1 LNHDA and CDR2 SQIVND (reference sequence). The length of the CDR3 is 15 residues. Trimming took 6 bases from V and 4 from J; bases not matched to a gene: 9.

The chain joins TRBV5-1 to TRBJ1-3; D is undetermined. Looked up from germline, CDR1 is SGHRS and CDR2 is YFSETQ. Trimming shortened V by 0 bases and J by 3 bases, and 13 bases separated the two germline ends. The CDR3 totals 16 residues. CDR3 sequence reads: CASSLAPLGDGNTIYF. CDR3 nucleotide sequence: TGCGCCAGCAGCTTGGCCCCGTTGGGCGATGGAAACACCATATATTTT.

The chain couples TRBV7-2 to TRBJ1-2; D remains unclear. Germline-derived CDR1 and CDR2 are SGHTA and FQGNSA. Trimming pared 5 bases from V and 4 bases from J, leaving 17 bases between. This CDR3 has 15 amino acids. CDR3 sequence (DNA): TGTGCCAGCAGCCCCGCGGAAGTCTCGTTCTATGGCTACACCTTC. Protein sequence: CASSPAEVSFYGYTF. Filled out from reference TRBV7-2 and TRBJ1-2, the complete variable domain reads GAGVSQSPSNKVTEKGKDVELRCDPISGHTALYWYRQSLGQGLEFLIYFQGNSAPDKSGLPSDRFSAERTGGSVSTLTIQRTQQEDSAVYLCASSPAEVSFYGYTFGSGTRLTVV.

V usage is TRBV18 and J usage is TRBJ1-2, with TRBD1 matching 9 bases. The CDR3 is made up of 15 amino acids. V trimming: 3 bases; J trimming: 4 bases; junction bases outside the gene matches: 6. Germline V CDR1 and CDR2: KGHSH, LQKENI. The CDR3 loop is CASSPTGQGIYGYTF. For the CDR3, the DNA is TGTGCCAGCTCACCCACGGGACAGGGAATCTATGGCTACACCTTC.

The chain couples TRBV5-4 to TRBJ1-2; the match to TRBD1 covers 8 bases. This CDR3 has 13 amino acids. Germline CDR1 reads SGHNT; CDR2 reads YYREEE (reference sequence). The trim removed 3 bases at V and 5 bases at J, leaving 3 bases unmatched. The chain's CDR3 is CASSSTGVYGYTF. Here the CDR3 DNA reads TGTGCCAGCAGCTCGACAGGGGTTTATGGCTACACCTTC.

This chain uses TRBV9 with TRBJ2-2; 9 nucleotides match TRBD1. There are 16 residues in the CDR3. Germline assignment: CDR1 SGDLS and CDR2 YYNGEE. The V segment lost 3 bases and the J segment 7 bases; nucleotides outside the gene matches: 10. The CDR3 DNA reads TGTGCCAGCAGCGCCCGACAGGGGGTGGGGTTCGGGGAGCTGTTTTTT. This translates into CASSARQGVGFGELFF. Variable domain in full (rest from reference TRBV9 and TRBJ2-2): DSGVTQTPKHLITATGQRVTLRCSPRSGDLSVYWYQQSLDQGLQFLIQYYNGEERAKGNILERFSAQQFPDLHSELNLSSLELGDSALYFCASSARQGVGFGELFFGEGSRLTVL.

This clone has a handful of counts. The chain has TRBV29-1 and TRBJ1-5; no definite D call. This CDR3 has 13 amino acids. Germline V CDR1 and CDR2: SQVTM, ANQGSEA. The V gene lost 1 base and the J gene lost 4 bases, with 8 bases spanning the gap. The CDR3: CSVEGGINQPQHF. CDR3 nucleotides: TGCAGCGTTGAAGGAGGGATTAATCAGCCCCAGCATTTT.

The chain has TRBV10-3 and TRBJ2-7, with unresolved D. The CDR3 spans 16 residues. V dropped 3 bases and J dropped 0 bases, with 15 bases sitting between them. In germline, CDR1 is ENHRY, CDR2 SYGVKD. CDR3 region: CAISDLRASLSYEQYF. The CDR3 DNA reads TGTGCCATCAGTGATCTGCGTGCTAGTCTCTCCTACGAGCAGTACTTC.

The gene calls are TRBV27 and TRBJ2-1; D unclear. In germline, CDR1 is MNHEY, CDR2 SMNVEV (reference sequence). Trimming removed 2 bases from V and 4 bases from J, with 9 bases in between. The CDR3 is 14 amino acids. CDR3 DNA: TGTGCCAGCAGTTTAAGTTACAGTTACAATGAGCAGTTCTTC. Its translation: CASSLSYSYNEQFF.

Comment on this clone: Other DNA sequences in the sample encode the same CDR3. The chain recombines TRBV4-2 with TRBJ1-1; D may be TRBD1 (6 bases). CDR1 and CDR2 from the germline V gene are LGHNA and YNFKEQ. The CDR3 is 15 residues long. Trimming stripped 0 bases from V and 1 base from J, with 9 bases between. CDR3 region: CASSQDFRGNTEAFF. Here the CDR3 DNA reads TGTGCCAGCAGCCAAGATTTCAGGGGGAACACTGAAGCTTTCTTT.

V gene TRBV21-1 combines with J gene TRBJ1-5. TRBV21-1 is a documented pseudogene. The CDR3 is made up of 14 amino acids. The CDR3 region is CASSKGNSGGPQHF. CDR3 bases: TGTGCCAGCAGCAAAGGAAATTCGGGGGGGCCCCAGCATTTT.

This clone was seen just once. V is TRBV11-2 and J is TRBJ2-6; D gene uncertain. Trimming shortened V by 1 base and J by 2 bases, and 6 bases separated the two germline ends. This CDR3 region has 15 residues. Germline V CDR1 and CDR2: SGHAT, FQNNGV. The CDR3 coding sequence is TGTGCCAGCAGCTTAGCTCAGGCTGGGGCCAACGTCCTGACTTTC. Its translation is CASSLAQAGANVLTF.

The V and J genes are TRBV7-9 and TRBJ1-5; D gene ambiguous. Trimming removed 5 bases from V and 5 bases from J, with 7 bases in between. CDR1 and CDR2 (germline): SEHNR, FQNEAQ (reference sequence). The CDR3 has 12 amino acids. CDR3 sequence (DNA): TGTGCCAGCAGCATCTTCGATCAGCCCCAGCATTTT. It translates to CASSIFDQPQHF.

J is TRBJ2-1 and V is TRBV10-3; no reliable D call. The germline V and J ends were trimmed by 3 bases and 10 bases, with 7 bases remaining between them. CDR1 and CDR2 (germline): ENHRY, SYGVKD. The CDR3 loop spans 11 amino acids. CDR3: CAISDMREQFF. The DNA of the CDR3 is TGTGCCATCAGTGATATGAGGGAGCAGTTCTTC.

This clone has only a few counts. The J gene is TRBJ2-7, the V gene TRBV5-1, with 7 bases identical to TRBD1. The V gene end was trimmed by 0 bases and the J gene end by 3 bases; junction bases not matched to a gene: 3. The V gene's germline CDR1 is SGHRS and CDR2 YFSETQ. The length of the CDR3 is 14 residues. The CDR3 region has the DNA TGCGCCAGCAGCTTGGGGGCAGGGGGCTACGAGCAGTACTTC. This encodes CASSLGAGGYEQYF.

The chain uses TRBV15 and TRBJ2-5; the D is unclear. The CDR3 spans 13 residues. Trimming pared 0 bases from V and 5 bases from J, leaving 7 bases between. The germline V gene encodes CDR1 LNHNV and CDR2 YYDKDF (reference sequence). The CDR3 spells CATSRDQRETQYF. The CDR3, as DNA: TGTGCCACCAGCAGAGATCAGAGGGAGACCCAGTACTTC.

The rearrangement joins TRBV27 to TRBJ1-4; tentatively, D is TRBD1 (5 bases). The CDR3 contains 14 residues. The germline gives CDR1 MNHEY, CDR2 SMNVEV (reference sequence). V lost 6 bases to trimming and J lost 6 bases, with 14 bases between them. This CDR3 is CASSSLPGDEKLFF. The DNA of the CDR3 is TGTGCCAGCAGCTCCTTACCGGGGGATGAAAAACTGTTTTTT.